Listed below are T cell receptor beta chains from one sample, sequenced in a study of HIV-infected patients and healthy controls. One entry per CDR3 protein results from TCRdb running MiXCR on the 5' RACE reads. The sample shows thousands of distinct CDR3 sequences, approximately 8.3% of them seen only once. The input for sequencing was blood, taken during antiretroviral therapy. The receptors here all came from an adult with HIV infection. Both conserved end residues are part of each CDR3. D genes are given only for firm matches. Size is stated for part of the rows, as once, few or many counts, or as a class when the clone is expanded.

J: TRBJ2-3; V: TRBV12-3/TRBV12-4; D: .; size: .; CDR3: CASSLGGRADTQYF; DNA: TGTGCCAGCAGTTTAGGGGGGCGGGCAGATACGCAGTATTTT
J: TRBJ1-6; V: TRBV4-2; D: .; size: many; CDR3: CASSQDRAPGQNSPLHF; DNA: TGTGCCAGCAGCCAAGATAGGGCTCCTGGGCAAAACTCACCCCTCCACTTT
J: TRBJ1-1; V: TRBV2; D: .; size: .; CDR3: CASGAGTFTEAFF; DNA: TGTGCCAGCGGCGCAGGAACTTTCACTGAAGCTTTCTTT
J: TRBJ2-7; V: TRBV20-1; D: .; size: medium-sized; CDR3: CSAKGPSGEQYF; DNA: TGCAGTGCTAAGGGACCGAGTGGCGAGCAGTACTTC
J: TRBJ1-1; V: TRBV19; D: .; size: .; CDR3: CASSKEYGAVMAEAFF; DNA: TGTGCCAGTAGTAAGGAATATGGGGCCGTTATGGCTGAAGCTTTCTTT
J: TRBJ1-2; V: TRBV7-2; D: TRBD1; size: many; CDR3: CASSLDRAYGYTF; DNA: TGTGCCAGCAGCCTAGACAGGGCCTATGGCTACACCTTC
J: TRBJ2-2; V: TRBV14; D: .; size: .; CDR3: CASSAPPGPLAAGELFF; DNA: TGTGCCAGCAGCGCCCCGCCGGGACCCCTGGCCGCCGGGGAGCTGTTTTTT
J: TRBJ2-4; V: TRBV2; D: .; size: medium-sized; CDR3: CASIGPYRDLAKNIQYF; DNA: TGTGCCAGCATAGGGCCTTACAGGGACTTAGCCAAAAACATTCAGTACTTC
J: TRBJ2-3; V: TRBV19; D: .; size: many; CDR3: CASEDTQYF; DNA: TGTGCCAGTGAAGATACGCAGTATTTT
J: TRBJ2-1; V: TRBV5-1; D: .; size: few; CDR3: CASSLPGYNEQFF; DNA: TGCGCCAGCAGCTTGCCTGGCTACAATGAGCAGTTCTTC
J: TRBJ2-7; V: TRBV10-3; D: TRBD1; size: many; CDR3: CAIGGRGYSYEQYF; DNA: TGTGCCATCGGAGGCAGGGGGTACTCCTACGAGCAGTACTTC
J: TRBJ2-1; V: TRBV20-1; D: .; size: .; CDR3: CSSRGGPNEQFF; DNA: TGCAGCTCTAGGGGGGGGCCCAATGAGCAGTTCTTC
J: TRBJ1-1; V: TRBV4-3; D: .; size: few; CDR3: CASSQHKDGEAFF; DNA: TGCGCCAGCAGCCAACACAAGGACGGTGAAGCTTTCTTT
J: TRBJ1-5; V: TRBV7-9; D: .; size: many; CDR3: CASSPATGNQPQHF; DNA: TGTGCCAGCAGCCCAGCGACAGGCAATCAGCCCCAGCATTTT
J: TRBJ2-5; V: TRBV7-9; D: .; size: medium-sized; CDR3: CASSLGRGETQYF; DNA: TGTGCCAGCAGCTTAGGTCGGGGGGAGACCCAGTACTTC
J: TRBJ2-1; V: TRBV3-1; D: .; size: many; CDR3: CASSQRYEQFF; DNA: TGTGCCAGCAGCCAAAGGTATGAGCAGTTCTTC
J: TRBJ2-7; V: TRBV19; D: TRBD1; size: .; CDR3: CASSDRGFYEQYF; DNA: TGTGCCAGCAGTGACAGGGGGTTCTACGAGCAGTACTTC
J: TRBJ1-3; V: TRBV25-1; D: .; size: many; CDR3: CASNAIKSGTCRSGNTIYF; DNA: TGTGCCAGCAATGCTATAAAGTCGGGAACCTGTCGCTCCGGAAACACCATATATTTT
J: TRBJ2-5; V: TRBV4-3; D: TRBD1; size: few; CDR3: CASSPGQGDETQYF; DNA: TGCGCCAGCAGCCCTGGACAGGGTGATGAGACCCAGTACTTC
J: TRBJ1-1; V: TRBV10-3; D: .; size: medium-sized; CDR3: CASEGGTEAFF; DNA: TGTGCCTCCGAAGGGGGGACTGAAGCTTTCTTT
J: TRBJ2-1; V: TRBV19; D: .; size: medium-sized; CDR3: CASSGYGTPGEQFF; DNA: TGTGCCAGTAGTGGCTACGGGACTCCAGGCGAGCAGTTCTTC
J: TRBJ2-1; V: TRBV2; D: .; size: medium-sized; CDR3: CASSDMRAGLNEQFF; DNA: TGTGCCAGCAGTGATATGAGGGCCGGACTGAATGAGCAGTTCTTC
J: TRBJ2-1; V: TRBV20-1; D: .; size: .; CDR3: CSASRWGQGNNEQFF; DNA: TGCAGTGCTAGTCGTTGGGGCCAGGGGAACAATGAGCAGTTCTTC
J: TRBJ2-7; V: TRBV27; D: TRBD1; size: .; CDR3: CASRTGTGKYF; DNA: TGTGCCAGCAGAACCGGGACAGGGAAGTACTTC
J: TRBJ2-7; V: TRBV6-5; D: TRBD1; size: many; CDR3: CASSYIGTGAHEQYF; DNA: TGTGCCAGCAGTTACATAGGGACAGGGGCCCACGAGCAGTACTTC
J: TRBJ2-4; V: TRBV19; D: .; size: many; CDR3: CASSLRKNIQYF; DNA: TGTGCCAGTAGTCTACGGAAAAACATTCAGTACTTC
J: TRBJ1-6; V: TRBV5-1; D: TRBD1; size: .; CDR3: CASSTETGGSSPLHF; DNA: TGCGCCAGCAGCACTGAAACAGGGGGCTCTTCACCCCTCCACTTT
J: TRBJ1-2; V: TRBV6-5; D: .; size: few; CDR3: CASSYLDRRSGYTF; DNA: TGTGCCAGCAGTTACTTAGACAGGCGGAGTGGCTACACCTTC
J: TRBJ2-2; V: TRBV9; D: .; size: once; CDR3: CASSVLPSGGELFF; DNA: TGTGCCAGCAGCGTTCTCCCCTCCGGCGGGGAGCTGTTTTTT
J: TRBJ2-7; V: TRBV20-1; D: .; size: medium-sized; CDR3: CSARDLGLGFEEQYF; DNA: TGCAGTGCTAGAGATCTTGGGCTTGGGTTTGAGGAGCAGTACTTC
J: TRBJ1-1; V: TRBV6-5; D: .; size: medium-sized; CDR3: CASSGARTPAFF; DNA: TGTGCCAGCAGTGGGGCCAGAACGCCAGCTTTCTTT